This TCR beta chain is from a study of blood T cell repertoires in COVID-19. At the level of the study: From the United States, Italy and Spain came samples of acute and convalescent COVID-19. Sources were T cells, B-cell-depleted T cells, or PBMCs; the material itself was cDNA or gDNA.

Per the study methods: Reference gene primer amplification gave estimated nucleated cell counts. Here immunoSEQ multiplex PCR was the method, and the copy in TCRdb shows in-frame clones only, minus some. V and J calls and clone size follow that table, whereas D and trimming were derived from the DNA. The data hold about 62,000 clones, with approximately 90% observed a single time. The CDR3 has 16 amino acids. V lost 3 bases and J lost 3; bases outside the gene matches: 4. CDR1 and CDR2 (germline): MNHEY, SVGEGT. The genes are TRBV6-2 or TRBV6-3 and TRBJ2-1; 11 positions match TRBD2. The sequenced sample was peripheral blood. The receptor was isolated from a woman older than 75 with acute or convalescent COVID-19. The CDR3 nucleotides read TGTGCCAGCAGTTATTCCGGGACTAGCGGCTACAATGAGCAGTTCTTC. The encoded protein is CASSYSGTSGYNEQFF.